This T cell receptor beta chain was documented in a study of stem cell transplantation in POMP-related autoinflammatory disease (dated by TCRdb to about 2021). Concerning the study at large: The study hypothesis was that defective thymoproteasomes impair MHC class I-dependent CD8+ T-cell differentiation and positive selection, which skews the TRB repertoire. Through one year post-transplant, neutrophils and platelets showed 100% donor engraftment on DNA chimerism analysis. Before transplant, patients showed CD4+ naive T-cell skewing, low CD8+ T-cell proportions, and reduced T-cell cytokine secretion. The effect of POMP deficiency on T-cell receptor beta repertoire diversity and CDR3 characteristics was assessed using high-throughput TRB sequencing. Findings and caveats that apply to the study as a whole: Across all analyzed T-cell subsets, PRAID patients showed a trend toward higher clonality and lower TRB diversity. Statistical significance for the trend toward lower diversity and increased clonality in PRAID patients was reached only for regulatory T cells. PRAID patients showed a restricted number of unique TRB V-J gene pairings.

The CDR3 sequence holds 20 residues, the cysteine and phenylalanine included. Only CDR3 DNA is held: 60 bases, read in frame from base 1. In its sample, this clone was seen once. No antigen is known for it. No base quality values were provided; no much bigger clone lies one nucleotide off. Receptors were amplified or captured by the immunoSEQ multiplex PCR assay. The authors' analysis ran thus. Shannon entropy, which takes clonal size distribution into account, was used to quantify repertoire diversity. The Gini-Simpson index (Simpson_1-D) was used to measure inequality of clonotype distribution. Here the immuneACCESS table is served through TCRdb, limited to in-frame sequences with V and J called. Missing clones are a known gap in these copies; in checked studies unresolved V genes cover under half, and the rest lacks a known reason. Clone size and V and J calls were adopted from that table, with D and trimming inferred from the DNA. The sample table contains tens of thousands of clones; only one count was recorded for approximately 91% of them. 0.6% to 0.8% of the sample belongs to the ten largest clones.

The time point label, as the study defines it: after hematopoietic stem cell transplant. PRAID was marked by prominent immunodeficiency together with autoinflammation. Prior to TRB sequencing, T-cell subsets (conventional T cells, CD8+ T cells, regulatory T cells, T follicular helper cells) were sorted. The rearranged segments are TRBV21-1 and TRBJ1-6; TRBD1, the table's D call, was not compared with the DNA. TRBV21-1 counts as a pseudogene. The receptor's source is a human patient with POMP-related autoinflammation and immune dysregulation (PRAID). Post transplant, some T cells may arise from the graft donor. Sequenced here: CD4+ T cells from PBMCs, sampled after stem cell transplantation. The CDR3 protein: CASSKAQSPPGSELNSPLHF. Read as DNA, the sequence is TGTGCCAGCAGCAAAGCGCAGTCCCCCCCAGGGTCCGAGCTTAATTCACCCCTCCACTTT.